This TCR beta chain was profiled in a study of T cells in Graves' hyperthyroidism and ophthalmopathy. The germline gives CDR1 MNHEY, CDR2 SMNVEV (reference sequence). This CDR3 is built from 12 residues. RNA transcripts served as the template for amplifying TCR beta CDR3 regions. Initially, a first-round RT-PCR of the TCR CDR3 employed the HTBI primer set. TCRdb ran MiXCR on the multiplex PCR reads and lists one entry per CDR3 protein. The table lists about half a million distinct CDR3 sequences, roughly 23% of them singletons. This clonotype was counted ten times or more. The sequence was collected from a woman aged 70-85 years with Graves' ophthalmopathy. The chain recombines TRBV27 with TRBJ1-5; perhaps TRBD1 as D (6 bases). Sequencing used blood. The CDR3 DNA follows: TGTGCTCCGCGGGGGCGCAATCAGCCCCAGCATTTT. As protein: CAPRGRNQPQHF.